The 13 T cell receptor beta chains in this list originate from one sample, sequenced in a study of control samples from healthy donors and cancer patients. The repertoire was sequenced with immunoSEQ multiplex PCR; TCRdb's copy has only in-frame clones and lacks some. The data show 76,000 or so clones, around 90% seen once. The sequenced sample consisted of PBMCs. The receptors here all came from a woman between 45 and 60 years old with colorectal cancer.

The chain links TRBV2 to TRBJ1-5; 10 nucleotides match TRBD1. CDR1 and CDR2 from the germline V gene are SNHLY and FYNNEI. The CDR3 spans 18 residues. The V gene end was trimmed by 4 bases and the J gene end by 0 bases; junction bases not matched to a gene: 9. Here the CDR3 reads CASSVEGTGAYSNQPQHF. CDR3 in DNA: TGTGCCAGCAGTGTCGAGGGGACAGGGGCGTATAGCAATCAGCCCCAGCATTTT.

The chain couples TRBV7-2 to TRBJ1-4; D remains unclear. The CDR3 covers 13 residues. The V end was cut by 3 bases, the J end by 8 bases, with 10 bases between. The V gene's germline CDR1 is SGHTA and CDR2 FQGNSA. CDR3 bases: TGTGCCAGCAGCTTCGGTCTCGGGGAAAAACTGTTTTTT. It specifies CASSFGLGEKLFF.

This clone was recorded a few times. The rearrangement joins TRBV3-1 (or the pseudogene TRBV3-2) to TRBJ2-3, with D perhaps matching TRBD2 (6 bases). This CDR3 is 13 amino acids long. CDR1 LGHDT and CDR2 YNNKEL come from the germline V gene (reference sequence). The V end was cut by 6 bases, the J end by 8 bases, with 15 bases between. CDR3: CASRGVGAGTQYF. In nucleotides, the CDR3 is TGTGCCAGCAGAGGAGTCGGAGCGGGTACGCAGTATTTT.

V and J are TRBV24-1 and TRBJ2-2, with D possibly matching TRBD2 (5 bases). The CDR3 totals 17 residues. Trimming left V 1 base short and J 6 bases short, with 17 bases between. Looked up from germline, CDR1 is KGHDR and CDR2 is SFDVKD. The CDR3 region has the DNA TGTGCCACCAGTGATTTAGGGCAGGCGTGGGGAGCCGGGGAGCTGTTTTTT. Protein sequence: CATSDLGQAWGAGELFF.

In this sample, this clone turned up once. This sequence joins TRBV24-1 and TRBJ1-2; 8 nucleotides line up with TRBD1. Germline V gene data show CDR1 as KGHDR and CDR2 as SFDVKD. The V gene end was trimmed by 3 bases and the J gene end by 7 bases; junction bases not matched to a gene: 6. CDR3 length equals 14 residues. The CDR3 DNA sequence: TGTGCCACCAGTGATGGGCAGGGGGCAGGTGGCTACACCTTC. This codes for CATSDGQGAGGYTF.

This CDR3 reads CASQNAGNSYEQYV. The CDR3 DNA follows: TGTGCCAGTCAGAACGCCGGGAACTCCTACGAGCAGTACGTC. The chain employs TRBV19 and TRBJ2-7; perhaps TRBD2 as D (5 bases). The CDR3 length is 14 residues. Between the trimmed V and J ends, which lost 8 bases and 0 bases, there was a span of 14 bases. Germline values: CDR1 LNHDA, CDR2 SQIVND (reference sequence).

The chain carries TRBV5-1 and TRBJ2-5, with D unclear. Germline V CDR1 and CDR2: SGHRS, YFSETQ. CDR3 length: 14 amino acids. The V end lost 0 bases, the J end lost 1 base, and 7 bases lay between the germline ends. CDR3 in DNA: TGCGCCAGCAGCTTGGGCGGCAGCCAAGAGACCCAGTACTTC. Translating gives CASSLGGSQETQYF.

This chain connects TRBV5-5 to TRBJ2-6; maybe TRBD2 (5 bases). V was cut by 3 bases and J by 4 bases, with 11 bases left in between. There are 15 residues in the CDR3. Germline values: CDR1 SGHKS, CDR2 YYEKEE (reference sequence). CDR3 sequence reads: CASSSSGMGANVLTF. CDR3 in DNA: TGTGCCAGCAGCTCGTCGGGGATGGGGGCCAACGTCCTGACTTTC.

This chain connects TRBV2 to TRBJ1-4, with D uncertain. The CDR3 has 13 amino acids. V shed 1 base and J shed 11 bases, with 11 bases lying between them. Germline assignment: CDR1 SNHLY and CDR2 FYNNEI. CDR3 DNA sequence: TGTGCCAGCAGTGAAGGGAGAGAGGGTAAACTGTTTTTT. This encodes CASSEGREGKLFF.

This chain links TRBV5-1 with TRBJ2-1; possibly TRBD1 for D (6 bases). The CDR3 is made up of 13 amino acids. From germline, CDR1 is SGHRS and CDR2 YFSETQ. V was clipped by 7 bases and J by 8 bases, with 16 bases between them. The CDR3 DNA is TGCGCCAGCGGGACACCCGGAGGAGATGAGCAGTTCTTC. This translates into CASGTPGGDEQFF.

J is TRBJ1-3 and V is TRBV16; TRBD1 matches 8 bases. The germline CDR1 and CDR2 sequences are KGHSY and FQNENV. The CDR3 loop spans 13 amino acids. J was trimmed by 4 bases and V by 4 bases; bases with no gene match: 0. The CDR3 reads CASSRDRGNTIYF. The CDR3 coding sequence is TGTGCCAGCAGCCGGGACAGGGGAAACACCATATATTTT.

The chain carries TRBV19 and TRBJ1-3; a weak D match, TRBD1 (5 bases). Germline lookup yields CDR1 LNHDA and CDR2 SQIVND (reference sequence). There are 17 residues in the CDR3. V lost 7 bases to trimming and J lost 0 bases, with 19 bases between them. The CDR3 nucleotides are TGTGCCAGTACCACCCGGGGGACCCCCTCCTCTGGAAACACCATATATTTT. Residues: CASTTRGTPSSGNTIYF.

This chain connects TRBV4-2 to TRBJ1-1; tentative D call: TRBD1 (5 bases). Germline CDR1 is LGHNA and CDR2 is YNFKEQ. The CDR3 contains 15 residues. V lost 4 bases and J 1 base, leaving 13 bases between the germline ends. The CDR3 coding sequence is TGTGCCAGCAGCCTAAAGGGGACCGAGAACACTGAAGCTTTCTTT. It translates to CASSLKGTENTEAFF.